These 24 T cell receptor beta chains were all obtained from the same sample, sequenced in a study of T cells in Graves' hyperthyroidism and ophthalmopathy. Regions amplified from RNA transcripts were the TCR beta CDR3 regions. A set of HTBI primers served as the primers for a first-round RT-PCR of the TCR CDR3. One entry per CDR3 protein results from TCRdb running MiXCR on the multiplex PCR reads. The sample yields over 200,000 distinct CDR3 sequences, around 16% seen once. Sequences were obtained from blood. These receptors were taken from a man aged 40-55 years with Graves' hyperthyroidism.

This clonotype was found many times. The chain carries TRBV5-5 and TRBJ1-5; unclear D gene. V lost 0 bases, J lost 2 bases, and 12 bases lay in between. CDR3 length: 16 residues. CDR1 is SGHKS and CDR2 is YYEKEE in the germline V gene (reference sequence). CDR3 coding DNA: TGTGCCAGCAGCTTGGAGCCGGGCCTCGGCAATCAGCCCCAGCATTTT. Translating it yields CASSLEPGLGNQPQHF. Based on the CDR3 plus reference TRBV5-5 and TRBJ1-5, the full variable domain is DAGVTQSPTHLIKTRGQQVTLRCSPISGHKSVSWYQQVLGQGPQFIFQYYEKEERGRGNFPDRFSARQFPNYSSELNVNALLLGDSALYLCASSLEPGLGNQPQHFGDGTRLSIL.

This clonotype was counted many times. The chain has TRBV9 and TRBJ2-7; 9 positions agree with TRBD1. V shed 0 bases and J 2 bases; nucleotides not matched to a gene: 3. Germline V gene lookup returns CDR1 SGDLS and CDR2 YYNGEE. CDR3 length: 15 amino acids. This CDR3 reads CASSVGTGDPYEQYF. CDR3 coding DNA: TGTGCCAGCAGCGTAGGGACAGGGGACCCCTACGAGCAGTACTTC.

This clonotype occurred a few times. The chain carries TRBV7-2 and TRBJ2-5, with D tentatively TRBD2 (6 bases). The CDR3 length is 14 residues. The germline gives CDR1 SGHTA, CDR2 FQGNSA. V was shortened by 5 bases and J by 2 bases, with 12 bases between the two germline ends. CDR3 DNA sequence: TGTGCCAGCAGCAAGGACTATGGGCAAGAGACCCAGTACTTC. Its protein is CASSKDYGQETQYF.

In this sample, this clonotype turned up a few times. A much larger clone lies one base from this, so it may be a read error. The chain combines TRBV15 with TRBJ2-3, with D unclear. This CDR3 region has 14 residues. The V and J ends lost 0 bases and 1 base respectively, with 5 bases between them. Germline V gene sequence: CDR1 LNHNV, CDR2 YYDKDF (reference sequence). CDR3 sequence (DNA): TGTGCCACCAGCAGAGAGGTTGGCACAGATACGCAGTATTTT. It specifies CATSREVGTDTQYF.

This clonotype was detected many times. This rearrangement joins TRBV5-1 to TRBJ2-7, with D possibly matching TRBD1 (5 bases). V was clipped by 0 bases and J by 2 bases, with 9 bases between them. Germline-derived CDR1 and CDR2 are SGHRS and YFSETQ. This CDR3 region has 14 residues. As DNA, the CDR3 is TGCGCCAGCAGCTTGGACACAGGCACCTACGAGCAGTACTTC. Amino acids: CASSLDTGTYEQYF. Filled out from reference TRBV5-1 and TRBJ2-7, the complete variable domain reads KAGVTQTPRYLIKTRGQQVTLSCSPISGHRSVSWYQQTPGQGLQFLFEYFSETQRNKGNFPGRFSGRQFSNSRSEMNVSTLELGDSALYLCASSLDTGTYEQYFGPGTRLTVT.

This clonotype was counted many times. The chain links TRBV9 to TRBJ2-1; D assignment may be TRBD1 or TRBD2 (5 bases each). The ends were cut back, 5 bases at V and 5 bases at J, with 17 bases in the middle. There are 15 residues in the CDR3. CDR1 and CDR2 (germline): SGDLS, YYNGEE. The CDR3 DNA reads TGTGCCAGCAGTGGGGACCCGCCTTGGGACAATGAGCAGTTCTTC. The encoded protein is CASSGDPPWDNEQFF.

This clonotype was recorded at least ten times. The chain employs TRBV4-3 and TRBJ1-1, with D hard to call. Germline lookup yields CDR1 LGHNA and CDR2 YSLEER. Trimming took off 0 bases at V and 4 bases at J, with 9 bases between the two ends. CDR3 length equals 14 residues. CDR3 nucleotide sequence: TGCGCCAGCAGCCAAGATACGGTGGGCACTGAAGCTTTCTTT. Its protein is CASSQDTVGTEAFF.

This clonotype occurred many times. The chain combines TRBV28 with TRBJ2-5, with TRBD2 identical over 10 bases. The V gene end was trimmed by 5 bases and the J gene end by 5 bases; junction bases not matched to a gene: 8. Germline CDR1 is MDHEN and CDR2 is SYDVKM. The CDR3 has 15 residues. CDR3 protein: CASSPRLAGGETQYF. For the CDR3, the DNA is TGTGCCAGCAGTCCCCGACTAGCGGGTGGTGAGACCCAGTACTTC.

V usage is TRBV7-2 and J usage is TRBJ1-2; D is ambiguous. The germline gives CDR1 SGHTA, CDR2 FQGNSA. V was pared by 5 bases and J by 4 bases, with 14 bases between. The CDR3 totals 14 residues. CDR3 DNA: TGTGCCAGCAGCCAAACAAGGACGGTCTATGGCTACACCTTC. Translating gives CASSQTRTVYGYTF. The complete variable domain, with remaining parts taken from reference TRBV7-2 and TRBJ1-2, reads GAGVSQSPSNKVTEKGKDVELRCDPISGHTALYWYRQSLGQGLEFLIYFQGNSAPDKSGLPSDRFSAERTGGSVSTLTIQRTQQEDSAVYLCASSQTRTVYGYTFGSGTRLTVV.

This clonotype was recorded many times. This chain connects TRBV20-1 to TRBJ2-7; either TRBD1 or TRBD2 may fit D (5 bases each). This CDR3 is built from 14 residues. Trimming took off 2 bases at V and 3 bases at J, with 14 bases between the two ends. Germline CDR1 reads DFQATT; CDR2 reads SNEGSKA (reference sequence). This CDR3 is CSARLDTRDYEQYF. CDR3 sequence (DNA): TGCAGTGCTAGACTGGACACCCGGGACTACGAGCAGTACTTC.

The chain joins TRBV3-1 to TRBJ2-1, with D perhaps matching TRBD2 (7 bases). The CDR3 covers 17 residues. Germline CDR1 and CDR2: LGHDT and YNNKEL (reference sequence). V was clipped by 4 bases and J by 3 bases, with 19 bases between them. DNA for the CDR3: TGTGCCAGCAGCCCACCGTCGGGGCGGGGGCGCTACAATGAGCAGTTCTTC. Protein: CASSPPSGRGRYNEQFF.

This clonotype has more than one count but fewer than ten. J is TRBJ2-1 and V is TRBV18; 7 nucleotides match TRBD2. The CDR3 consists of 16 residues. J gave up 5 bases and V 2 bases, and 9 bases lay outside the gene matches. Germline V lookup: CDR1 KGHSH, CDR2 LQKENI. This CDR3 reads CASSPYRAGLNNEQFF. In nucleotides, the CDR3 is TGTGCCAGCTCACCATACCGAGCGGGGCTAAACAATGAGCAGTTCTTC. Variable domain in full (rest from reference TRBV18 and TRBJ2-1): NAGVMQNPRHLVRRRGQEARLRCSPMKGHSHVYWYRQLPEEGLKFMVYLQKENIIDESGMPKERFSAEFPKEGPSILRIQQVVRGDSAAYFCASSPYRAGLNNEQFFGPGTRLTVL.

This clonotype was observed many times. The chain employs TRBV6-2 or TRBV6-3 and TRBJ1-1; 7 positions match TRBD1. V shed 4 bases and J 4 bases; nucleotides not matched to a gene: 9. Per the germline V gene, CDR1 is MNHEY and CDR2 is SVGEGT. The CDR3 has 15 residues. The DNA of the CDR3 is TGTGCCAGCAGTTCACCCCACAGGGGTGGCACTGAAGCTTTCTTT. Translation: CASSSPHRGGTEAFF.

This clonotype was observed many times. The chain uses TRBV28 and TRBJ2-7; TRBD2 matches at 10 bases. The CDR3 is 14 residues long. Germline lookup yields CDR1 MDHEN and CDR2 SYDVKM. The J segment lost 3 bases and the V segment lost 6 bases, leaving 5 bases of the junction unmatched. The CDR3 sequence: CASRSSGGYYEQYF. Written as DNA, the CDR3 is TGTGCCAGCAGAAGTAGCGGGGGGTACTACGAGCAGTACTTC.

Ten or more counts support this clonotype. The CDR3 DNA follows: TGCAGCGCCGGCCAGGGATCCTACGAGCAGTACTTC. It yields the protein CSAGQGSYEQYF. This sequence joins TRBV29-1 and TRBJ2-7, with D possibly TRBD1 on 5 matching bases. This CDR3 has 12 amino acids. Germline loops: CDR1 SQVTM, CDR2 ANQGSEA. The V end lost 7 bases, the J end lost 1 base, and 11 bases lay between the germline ends.

This clonotype was observed at least ten times. The chain has TRBV11-3 and TRBJ2-1, with 11 nucleotides matching TRBD2. V lost 4 bases and J lost 5; bases outside the gene matches: 10. The CDR3 totals 17 residues. CDR1 and CDR2 from the germline V gene are SGHNT and YENEEA. The CDR3: CASSSSAGLAEDNEQFF. CDR3 nucleotide sequence: TGTGCCAGCAGCTCCAGCGCGGGACTAGCGGAGGACAATGAGCAGTTCTTC.

This clonotype came up many times. The chain has TRBV30 and TRBJ1-1; no definite D call. CDR3 length: 12 amino acids. V shed 8 bases and J shed 11 bases, with 21 bases lying between them. Germline V gene lookup returns CDR1 GTSNPN and CDR2 SVGIG (reference sequence). The CDR3 loop is CAGNLASILAFF. CDR3 bases: TGTGCCGGGAATTTGGCCTCAATTTTGGCTTTCTTT.

This clonotype was seen a handful of times. The chain joins TRBV18 to TRBJ1-2; 7 nucleotides align to TRBD1. V dropped 4 bases and J dropped 0; count of bases not matched to a gene: 8. CDR3 length: 16 residues. CDR1 is KGHSH, CDR2 LQKENI, per germline. DNA for the CDR3: TGTGCCAGCTCACAGCAACGACAGGGATCTAACTATGGCTACACCTTC. Translated: CASSQQRQGSNYGYTF.

In this sample, this clonotype turned up many times. J is TRBJ2-2 and V is TRBV30, with 10 bases that match TRBD2. The CDR3 length is 12 residues. V gave up 4 bases and J gave up 8 bases; unmatched junction bases: 1. Germline assignment: CDR1 GTSNPN and CDR2 SVGIG (reference sequence). CDR3 sequence reads: CAWTSGGGELFF. The CDR3 DNA is TGTGCCTGGACTAGCGGGGGAGGGGAGCTGTTTTTT.

This sequence joins TRBV28 and TRBJ1-4; perhaps TRBD1 as D (6 bases). Germline loops: CDR1 MDHEN, CDR2 SYDVKM. This CDR3 has 14 residues. Trimming removed 5 bases from V and 7 bases from J, with 14 bases in between. The DNA for the CDR3 is TGTGCCAGCAGTGACCCAGGGGCTCGTGAAAAACTGTTTTTT. Amino acid sequence: CASSDPGAREKLFF.

Points on this clonotype: This could be a read error, since a much larger clone is one nucleotide away. The chain combines TRBV10-3 with TRBJ2-1; TRBD1 agrees at 7 bases. This CDR3 spans 12 amino acids. The ends lost 6 bases at V and 8 bases at J; junction bases unmatched: 4. The germline V gene encodes CDR1 ENHRY and CDR2 SYGVKD. DNA for the CDR3: TGTGCCATCAGCCCCGACAGGGATGAGCAGTTCTTC. Translated: CAISPDRDEQFF.

This clonotype has a count of ten or more. The gene calls are TRBV27 and TRBJ2-7; 7 bases map to TRBD2. The germline gives CDR1 MNHEY, CDR2 SMNVEV (reference sequence). This CDR3 contains 17 residues. After removal of 2 bases from V and 3 bases from J, the junction contained 13 bases not matched to a gene. CDR3 loop: CASSLLGRGYSGYEQYF. The CDR3 region has the DNA TGTGCCAGCAGTTTACTCGGGCGGGGGTACTCTGGCTACGAGCAGTACTTC.

This clonotype came up many times. The chain joins TRBV24-1 to TRBJ1-1, with 10 bases identical to TRBD1. The CDR3 loop spans 15 amino acids. Germline V CDR1 and CDR2: KGHDR, SFDVKD. The trim removed 4 bases at V and 4 bases at J, leaving 5 bases unmatched. CDR3 bases: TGTGCCACCAGTGAAAGGGGACAGGGGATCACTGAAGCTTTCTTT. It codes for CATSERGQGITEAFF.

This clonotype was detected ten times or more. The chain recombines TRBV20-1 with TRBJ1-2; the D is unclear. The CDR3 sequence is 15 residues long. Germline loops: CDR1 DFQATT, CDR2 SNEGSKA (reference sequence). Trimming cost V 5 bases and J 2 bases, with 18 bases left between them. The CDR3 here is CSAPRGGRNNYGYTF. The CDR3 DNA is TGCAGTGCTCCCCGGGGAGGGAGGAACAACTATGGCTACACCTTC.